This TCR beta chain derives from a study of blood T cell repertoires in COVID-19. Overall study context: Whether acute or convalescent, the COVID-19 samples came from the United States, Italy and Spain.

TCRdb keeps only in-frame clones here, not all; method: immunoSEQ multiplex PCR. This table has about 180,000 clones, over 75% appearing once. The ends lost 4 bases at V and 2 bases at J; junction bases unmatched: 8. This CDR3 region has 15 residues. Germline CDR1 is SGHRS and CDR2 is YFSETQ. A few counts support this clone. This sequence was found in a man older than 75 with COVID-19, enrolled during active disease. Sequencing input: peripheral blood. This chain links TRBV5-1 with TRBJ2-7; 8 positions match TRBD2. The CDR3 coding sequence is TGCGCCAGCAGCCCGCGGCCGGGGGGGGCCTACGAGCAGTACTTC. Its translation is CASSPRPGGAYEQYF.